This paragraph reports one T cell receptor beta chain. Only in-frame clones appear in the TCRdb table, and some are missing; sequencing was by immunoSEQ multiplex PCR. The sample includes a few hundred thousand clones, roughly nine tenths of them seen just once. The data were taken from a study of blood T cell repertoires in COVID-19. Study details: The United States, Italy and Spain supplied acute and convalescent COVID-19 samples.

The germline gives CDR1 SGHRS, CDR2 YFSETQ. V was clipped by 3 bases and J by 5 bases; unmatched bases: 7. This CDR3 is built from 14 residues. The rearrangement links TRBV5-1 to TRBJ1-1, with 7 positions matching TRBD1. The sequence came from a woman aged 40 to 49 who had been exposed to COVID-19. Sequenced material: PBMCs or T cells enriched from blood (not recorded which). The CDR3 loop reads CASSYGQAETEAFF. The CDR3 nucleotides are TGCGCCAGCAGCTACGGACAGGCGGAGACTGAAGCTTTCTTT.